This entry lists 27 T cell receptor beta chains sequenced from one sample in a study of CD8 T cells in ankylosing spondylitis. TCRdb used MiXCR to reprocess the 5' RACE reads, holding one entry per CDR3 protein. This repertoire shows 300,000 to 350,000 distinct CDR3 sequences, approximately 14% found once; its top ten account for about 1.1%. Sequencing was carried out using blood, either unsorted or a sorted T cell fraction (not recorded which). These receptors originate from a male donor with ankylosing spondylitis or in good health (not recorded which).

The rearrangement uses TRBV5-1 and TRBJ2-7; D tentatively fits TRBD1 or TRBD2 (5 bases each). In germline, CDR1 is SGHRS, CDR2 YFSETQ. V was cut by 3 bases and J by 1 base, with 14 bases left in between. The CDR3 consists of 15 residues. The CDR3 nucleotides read TGCGCCAGCAGCTACCGGGACGATGGGTCCTACGAGCAGTACTTC. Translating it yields CASSYRDDGSYEQYF.

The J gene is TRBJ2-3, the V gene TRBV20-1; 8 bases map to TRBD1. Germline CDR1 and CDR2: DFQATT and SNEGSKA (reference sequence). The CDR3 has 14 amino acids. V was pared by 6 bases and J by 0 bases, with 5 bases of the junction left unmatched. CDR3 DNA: TGCAGTGCGGGACAGGACCCTAGCACAGATACGCAGTATTTT. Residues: CSAGQDPSTDTQYF.

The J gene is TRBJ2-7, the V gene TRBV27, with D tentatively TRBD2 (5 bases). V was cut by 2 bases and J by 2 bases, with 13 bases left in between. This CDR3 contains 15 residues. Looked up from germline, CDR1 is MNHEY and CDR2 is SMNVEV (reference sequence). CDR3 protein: CASSLTRVPPYEQYF. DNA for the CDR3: TGTGCCAGCAGTTTAACGAGGGTCCCCCCCTACGAGCAGTACTTC.

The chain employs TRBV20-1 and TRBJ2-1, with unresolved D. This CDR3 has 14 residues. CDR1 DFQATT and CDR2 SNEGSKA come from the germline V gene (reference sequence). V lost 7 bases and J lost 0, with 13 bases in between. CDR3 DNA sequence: TGCAGTGTCCCGTCCCACCACTCCTACAATGAGCAGTTCTTC. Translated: CSVPSHHSYNEQFF.

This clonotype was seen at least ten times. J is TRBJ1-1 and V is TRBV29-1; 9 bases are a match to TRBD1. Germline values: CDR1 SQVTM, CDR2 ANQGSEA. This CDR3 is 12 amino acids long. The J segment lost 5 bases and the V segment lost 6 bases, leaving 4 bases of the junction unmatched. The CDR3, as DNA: TGCAGCGTGGGACAGGGAGGAACTGAAGCTTTCTTT. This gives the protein CSVGQGGTEAFF.

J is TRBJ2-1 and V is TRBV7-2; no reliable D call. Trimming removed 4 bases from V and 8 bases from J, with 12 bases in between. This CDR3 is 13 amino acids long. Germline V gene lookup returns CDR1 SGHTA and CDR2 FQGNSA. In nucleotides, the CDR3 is TGTGCCAGCAGCTGGGCCCTCGGGTATGAGCAGTTCTTC. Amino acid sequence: CASSWALGYEQFF.

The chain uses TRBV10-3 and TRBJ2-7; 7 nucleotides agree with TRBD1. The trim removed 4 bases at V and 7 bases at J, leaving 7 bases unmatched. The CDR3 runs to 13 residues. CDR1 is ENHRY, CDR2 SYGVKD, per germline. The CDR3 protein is CAISGDRAGEQYF. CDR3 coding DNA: TGTGCCATCAGTGGAGACAGGGCGGGTGAGCAGTACTTC.

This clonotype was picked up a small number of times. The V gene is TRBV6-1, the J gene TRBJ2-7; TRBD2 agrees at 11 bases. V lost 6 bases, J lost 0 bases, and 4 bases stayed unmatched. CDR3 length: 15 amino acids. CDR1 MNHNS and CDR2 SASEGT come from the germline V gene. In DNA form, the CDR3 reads TGTGCCAGCAGGCGACTAGCGGGGAGCTCCTACGAGCAGTACTTC. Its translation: CASRRLAGSSYEQYF.

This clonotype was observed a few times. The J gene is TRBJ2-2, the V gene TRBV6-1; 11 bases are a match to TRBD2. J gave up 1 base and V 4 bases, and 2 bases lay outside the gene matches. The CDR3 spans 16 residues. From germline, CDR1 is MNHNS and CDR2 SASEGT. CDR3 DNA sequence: TGTGCCAGCAGTGCCACTAGCGGGGGGAACACCGGGGAGCTGTTTTTT. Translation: CASSATSGGNTGELFF.

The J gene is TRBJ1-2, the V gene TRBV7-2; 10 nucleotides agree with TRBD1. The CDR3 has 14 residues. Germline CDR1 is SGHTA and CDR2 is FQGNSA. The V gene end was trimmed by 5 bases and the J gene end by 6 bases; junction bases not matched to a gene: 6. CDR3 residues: CASSPGTGDDGYTF. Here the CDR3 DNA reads TGTGCCAGCAGCCCTGGGACAGGGGATGATGGCTACACCTTC.

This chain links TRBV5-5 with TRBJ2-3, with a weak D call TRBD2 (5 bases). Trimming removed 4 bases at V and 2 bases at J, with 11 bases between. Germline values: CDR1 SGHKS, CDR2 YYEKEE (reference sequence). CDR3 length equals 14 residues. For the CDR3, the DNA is TGTGCCAGCAGCCTACTAGACTTCACAGATACGCAGTATTTT. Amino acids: CASSLLDFTDTQYF.

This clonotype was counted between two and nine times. CDR3 residues: CASSGVAGPNTGELFF. DNA of the CDR3: TGTGCCAGCAGCGGGGTAGCGGGGCCGAACACCGGGGAGCTGTTTTTT. The chain employs TRBV11-2 and TRBJ2-2; 8 nucleotides agree with TRBD2. The J segment lost 0 bases and the V segment lost 5 bases, leaving 5 bases of the junction unmatched. The CDR3 has 16 amino acids. CDR1 is SGHAT and CDR2 is FQNNGV in the germline V gene.

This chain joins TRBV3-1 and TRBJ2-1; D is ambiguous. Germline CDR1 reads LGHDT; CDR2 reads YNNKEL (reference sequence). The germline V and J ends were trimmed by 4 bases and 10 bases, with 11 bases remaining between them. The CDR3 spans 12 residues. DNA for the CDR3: TGTGCCAGCAGCCTAAAGGCCCTCGAGCAGTTCTTC. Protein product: CASSLKALEQFF.

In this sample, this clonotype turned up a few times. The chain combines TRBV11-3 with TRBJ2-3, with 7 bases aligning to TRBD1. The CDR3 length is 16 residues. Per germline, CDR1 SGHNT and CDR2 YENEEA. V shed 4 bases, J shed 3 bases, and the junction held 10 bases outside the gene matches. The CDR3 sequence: CASSSWTGNTTDTQYF. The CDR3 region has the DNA TGTGCCAGCAGCTCCTGGACAGGCAATACTACAGATACGCAGTATTTT.

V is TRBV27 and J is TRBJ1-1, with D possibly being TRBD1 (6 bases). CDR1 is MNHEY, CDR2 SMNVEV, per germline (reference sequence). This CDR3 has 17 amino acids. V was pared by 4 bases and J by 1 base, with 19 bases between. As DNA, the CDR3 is TGTGCCAGCAGTTATGCTGGGCGGACAGAGACGAACACTGAAGCTTTCTTT. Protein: CASSYAGRTETNTEAFF.

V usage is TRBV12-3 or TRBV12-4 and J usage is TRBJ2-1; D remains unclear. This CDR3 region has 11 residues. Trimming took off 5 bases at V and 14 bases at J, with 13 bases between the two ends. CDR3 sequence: CASSGPGPEFF. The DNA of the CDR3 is TGTGCCAGCAGTGGACCGGGCCCCGAGTTCTTC.

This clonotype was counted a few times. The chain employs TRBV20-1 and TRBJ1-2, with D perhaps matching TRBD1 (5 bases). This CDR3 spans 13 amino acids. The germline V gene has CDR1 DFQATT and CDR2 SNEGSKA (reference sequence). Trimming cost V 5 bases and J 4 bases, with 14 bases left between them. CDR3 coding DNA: TGCAGTGCTTGGGAGGGACCGGCCTATGGCTACACCTTC. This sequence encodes CSAWEGPAYGYTF.

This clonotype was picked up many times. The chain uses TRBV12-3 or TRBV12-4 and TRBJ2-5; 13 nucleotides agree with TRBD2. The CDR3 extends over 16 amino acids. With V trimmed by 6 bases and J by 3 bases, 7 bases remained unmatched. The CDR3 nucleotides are TGTGCCAGCAGCCTTGGACTAGCGGGAGAAAAAGAGACCCAGTACTTC. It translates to CASSLGLAGEKETQYF.

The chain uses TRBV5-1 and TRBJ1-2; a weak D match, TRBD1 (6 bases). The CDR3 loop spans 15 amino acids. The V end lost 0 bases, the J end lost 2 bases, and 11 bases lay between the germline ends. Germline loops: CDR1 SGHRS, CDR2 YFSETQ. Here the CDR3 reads CASSLEGGRNYGYTF. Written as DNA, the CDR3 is TGCGCCAGCAGCTTGGAAGGGGGTCGCAACTATGGCTACACCTTC. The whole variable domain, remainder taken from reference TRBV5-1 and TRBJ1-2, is KAGVTQTPRYLIKTRGQQVTLSCSPISGHRSVSWYQQTPGQGLQFLFEYFSETQRNKGNFPGRFSGRQFSNSRSEMNVSTLELGDSALYLCASSLEGGRNYGYTFGSGTRLTVV.

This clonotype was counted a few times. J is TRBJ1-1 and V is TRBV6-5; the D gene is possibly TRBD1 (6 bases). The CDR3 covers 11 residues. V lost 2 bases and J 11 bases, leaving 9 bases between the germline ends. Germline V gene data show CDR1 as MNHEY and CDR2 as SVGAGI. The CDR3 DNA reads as TGTGCCAGCAGTTACGCGGGGGCGGCTTTCTTT. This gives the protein CASSYAGAAFF.

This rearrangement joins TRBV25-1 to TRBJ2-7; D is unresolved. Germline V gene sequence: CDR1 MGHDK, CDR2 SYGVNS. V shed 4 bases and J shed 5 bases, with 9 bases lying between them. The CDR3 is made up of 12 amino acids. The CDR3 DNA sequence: TGTGCCAGCAGTGGACGGTGGGACGAGCAGTACTTC. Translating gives CASSGRWDEQYF.

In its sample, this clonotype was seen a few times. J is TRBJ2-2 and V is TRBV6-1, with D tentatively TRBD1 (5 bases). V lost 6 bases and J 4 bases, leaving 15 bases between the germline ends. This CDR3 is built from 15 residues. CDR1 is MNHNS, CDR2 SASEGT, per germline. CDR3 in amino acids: CASSDQGFLTGELFF. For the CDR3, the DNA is TGTGCCAGCAGCGACCAGGGTTTTCTCACCGGGGAGCTGTTTTTT.

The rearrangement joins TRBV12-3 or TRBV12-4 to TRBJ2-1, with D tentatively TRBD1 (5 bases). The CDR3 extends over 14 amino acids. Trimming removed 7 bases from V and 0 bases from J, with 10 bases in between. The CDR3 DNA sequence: TGTGCCAGCAACAGGCAGAGCTCCTACAATGAGCAGTTCTTC. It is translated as CASNRQSSYNEQFF.

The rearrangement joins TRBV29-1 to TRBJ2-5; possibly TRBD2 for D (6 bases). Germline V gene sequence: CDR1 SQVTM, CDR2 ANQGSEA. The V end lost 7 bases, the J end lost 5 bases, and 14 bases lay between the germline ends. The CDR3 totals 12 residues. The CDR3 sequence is CSASEDYETQYF. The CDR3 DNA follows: TGCAGCGCATCCGAGGACTATGAGACCCAGTACTTC. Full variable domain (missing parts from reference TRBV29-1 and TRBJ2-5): SAVISQKPSRDICQRGTSLTIQCQVDSQVTMMFWYRQQPGQSLTLIATANQGSEATYESGFVIDKFPISRPNLTFSTLTVSNMSPEDSSIYLCSASEDYETQYFGPGTRLLVL.

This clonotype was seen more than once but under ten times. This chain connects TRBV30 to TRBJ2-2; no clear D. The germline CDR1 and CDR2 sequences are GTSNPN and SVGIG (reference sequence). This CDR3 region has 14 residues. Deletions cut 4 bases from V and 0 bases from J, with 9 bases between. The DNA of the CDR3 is TGTGCCTGGACACTTTTCTCGAACACCGGGGAGCTGTTTTTT. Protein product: CAWTLFSNTGELFF. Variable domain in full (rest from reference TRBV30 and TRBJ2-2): SQTIHQWPATLVQPVGSPLSLECTVEGTSNPNLYWYRQAAGRGLQLLFYSVGIGQISSEVPQNLSASRPQDRQFILSSKKLLLSDSGFYLCAWTLFSNTGELFFGEGSRLTVL.

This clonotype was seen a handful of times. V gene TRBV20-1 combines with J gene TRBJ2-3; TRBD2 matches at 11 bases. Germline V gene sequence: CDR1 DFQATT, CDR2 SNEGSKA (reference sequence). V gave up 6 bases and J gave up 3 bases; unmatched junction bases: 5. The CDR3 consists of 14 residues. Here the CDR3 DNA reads TGCAGTGCCACTAGCGGGGGCTGGACAGATACGCAGTATTTT. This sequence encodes CSATSGGWTDTQYF.

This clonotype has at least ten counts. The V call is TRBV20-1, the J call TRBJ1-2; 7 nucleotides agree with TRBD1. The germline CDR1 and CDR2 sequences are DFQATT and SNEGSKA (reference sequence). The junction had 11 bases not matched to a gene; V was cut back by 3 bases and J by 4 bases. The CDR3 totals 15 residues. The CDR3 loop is CSASLQNRDSYGYTF. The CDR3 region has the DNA TGCAGTGCTAGTCTGCAAAACCGGGACAGCTATGGCTACACCTTC.